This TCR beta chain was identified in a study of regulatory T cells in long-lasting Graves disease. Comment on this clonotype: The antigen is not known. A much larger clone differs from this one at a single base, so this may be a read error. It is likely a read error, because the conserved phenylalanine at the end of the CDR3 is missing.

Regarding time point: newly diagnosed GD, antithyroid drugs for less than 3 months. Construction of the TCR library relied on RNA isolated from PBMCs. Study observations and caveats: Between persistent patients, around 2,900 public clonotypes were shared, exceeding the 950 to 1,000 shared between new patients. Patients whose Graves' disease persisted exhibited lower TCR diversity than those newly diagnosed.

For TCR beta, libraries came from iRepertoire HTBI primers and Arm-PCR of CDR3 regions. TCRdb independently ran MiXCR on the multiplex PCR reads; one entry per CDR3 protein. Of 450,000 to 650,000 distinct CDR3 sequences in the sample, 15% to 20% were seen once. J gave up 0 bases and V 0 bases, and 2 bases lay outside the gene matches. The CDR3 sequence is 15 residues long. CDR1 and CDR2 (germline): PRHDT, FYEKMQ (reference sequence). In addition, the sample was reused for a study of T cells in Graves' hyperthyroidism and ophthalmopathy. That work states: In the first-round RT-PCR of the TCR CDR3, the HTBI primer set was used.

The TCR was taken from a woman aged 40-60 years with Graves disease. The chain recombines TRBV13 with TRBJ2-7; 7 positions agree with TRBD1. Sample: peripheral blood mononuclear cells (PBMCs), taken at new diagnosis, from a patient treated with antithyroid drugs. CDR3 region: CASSLGTGSSYEQYS. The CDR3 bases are TGTGCCAGCAGCTTAGGGACAGGGAGCTCCTACGAGCAGTACTCC.